This T cell receptor (beta chain) was recovered during a study of OX40 agonist ivuxolimab in advanced cancers. Background on the study: Each dose-escalation patient presented with hepatocellular carcinoma, melanoma, renal cell or head and neck cancer. In three patients, partial responses were observed, one with hepatocellular carcinoma and two with cutaneous melanoma.

General study points: Some nonresponders likewise displayed low normalized T-cell clonal expansion.

The CDR3 is 17 residues long. Looked up from germline, CDR1 is SEHNR and CDR2 is FQNEAQ (reference sequence). V was clipped by 1 base and J by 2 bases, with 16 bases between them. In the case of this clone: Its antigen remains unknown.

Some clones are missing from TCRdb's copy, which holds only in-frame ones; the method was immunoSEQ multiplex PCR. Here the sample spans 40,000 or so clones, 70% to 90% being singletons. The gene calls are TRBV7-9 and TRBJ2-3, with D possibly matching TRBD2 (6 bases). This receptor was taken from an adult with an advanced solid tumor such as melanoma, head and neck, liver or kidney cancer. This sample comprised CD4+ or CD8+ T cells sorted from blood, obtained in a trial of the OX40 agonist ivuxolimab. This CDR3 reads CASSLGGSGQITDTQYF. DNA for the CDR3: TGTGCCAGCAGCTTAGGGGGTAGCGGACAAATCACAGATACGCAGTATTTT.